This TCR beta chain derives from a study of OX40 agonist ivuxolimab in advanced cancers. Study at large: One hepatocellular carcinoma and a couple of cutaneous melanoma patients partially responded.

This clone is a singleton in its sample. Profiled with immunoSEQ multiplex PCR; TCRdb holds only in-frame clones, not every one. This table has over 65,000 clones, less than 95% appearing once. This specimen was CD4+ or CD8+ T cells sorted from blood, taken in a trial of the OX40 agonist ivuxolimab. The TCR sequence derives from an adult with an advanced solid tumor such as melanoma, head and neck, liver or kidney cancer.

CDR3 loop: CASSQGFIGTGSQPQHF. The CDR3 DNA reads TGTGCCAGCTCCCAGGGATTTATAGGGACAGGGTCTCAGCCCCAGCATTTT. V gene TRBV18 combines with J gene TRBJ1-5, with 9 positions matching TRBD1. V was pared by 6 bases and J by 6 bases, with 15 bases of the junction left unmatched. The CDR3 spans 17 residues. Germline values: CDR1 KGHSH, CDR2 LQKENI.